Listed below are T cell receptor beta chains from one sample, sequenced in a study. TCRdb reprocessed the 5' RACE reads with MiXCR, giving one entry per CDR3 protein. The table records 7,500 to 9,000 distinct CDR3 sequences, 65% to 70% of them present only once. The sequenced sample consisted of tumor-infiltrating naive CD4+ T cells sorted from the breast tumor. The receptors here all came from a female donor with breast cancer. The CDR3 runs from the conserved cysteine through the conserved F or W. D genes are given only for firm matches. Some rows mark clone size as missing; the rest say once, few, many or name a class of expanded clone.

J: TRBJ2-3
D: TRBD2
V: TRBV6-5
size: few
CDR3: CASSWEGTGDTQYF
DNA: TGTGCCAGCAGTTGGGAGGGTACGGGGGATACGCAGTATTTT

J: TRBJ1-2
D: .
V: TRBV20-1
size: .
CDR3: CSASMAPTLYGYTF
DNA: TGCAGTGCTAGTATGGCGCCCACCCTCTATGGCTACACCTTC

J: TRBJ1-1
D: .
V: TRBV29-1
size: few
CDR3: CSVGLGAVGTEAFF
DNA: TGCAGCGTGGGGTTGGGGGCTGTGGGGACTGAAGCTTTCTTT

J: TRBJ1-3
D: TRBD1
V: TRBV4-1
size: .
CDR3: CASSPTTTGGNTIYF
DNA: TGCGCCAGCAGCCCGACCACGACAGGGGGGAACACCATATATTTT

J: TRBJ2-5
D: .
V: TRBV5-1
size: few
CDR3: CASSLVDTQETQYF
DNA: TGCGCCAGCAGCTTGGTAGACACCCAAGAGACCCAGTACTTC

J: TRBJ1-5
D: .
V: TRBV7-2
size: few
CDR3: CASSLVGGALGNQPQHF
DNA: TGTGCCAGCAGCTTAGTGGGAGGGGCTTTAGGCAATCAGCCCCAGCATTTT

J: TRBJ2-4
D: .
V: TRBV5-1
size: .
CDR3: CASSLEGSLKNIQYF
DNA: TGCGCCAGCAGCTTGGAGGGAAGCCTAAAAAACATTCAGTACTTC

J: TRBJ2-3
D: .
V: TRBV5-1
size: .
CDR3: CASSFTDTQYF
DNA: TGCGCCAGCAGCTTTACAGATACGCAGTATTTT

J: TRBJ2-1
D: TRBD2
V: TRBV27
size: .
CDR3: CASGPVAGVYNEQFF
DNA: TGTGCCAGCGGTCCAGTAGCGGGAGTCTACAATGAGCAGTTCTTC

J: TRBJ2-7
D: TRBD1
V: TRBV7-9
size: .
CDR3: CASSPRQGKVGEQYF
DNA: TGTGCCAGCAGCCCAAGACAGGGGAAAGTCGGCGAGCAGTACTTC

J: TRBJ1-2
D: .
V: TRBV12-3/TRBV12-4
size: .
CDR3: CASGSARGGYTF
DNA: TGTGCCAGCGGTTCAGCCCGAGGAGGCTACACCTTC

J: TRBJ2-7
D: TRBD1
V: TRBV4-2
size: few
CDR3: CASSPEGTGGRYEQYF
DNA: TGTGCCAGCAGCCCCGAAGGCACAGGGGGCCGGTACGAGCAGTACTTC

J: TRBJ1-6
D: .
V: TRBV9
size: few
CDR3: CASSDTGHTNSPLHF
DNA: TGTGCCAGCAGTGATACAGGACACACGAATTCACCCCTCCACTTT

J: TRBJ2-3
D: .
V: TRBV5-1
size: .
CDR3: CASSLVGRGAADTQYF
DNA: TGCGCCAGCAGCTTGGTGGGCCGGGGGGCCGCAGATACGCAGTATTTT

J: TRBJ1-2
D: .
V: TRBV5-1
size: .
CDR3: CASSPDGGINYGYTF
DNA: TGCGCCAGCAGCCCGGACGGAGGGATCAACTATGGCTACACCTTC

J: TRBJ1-2
D: TRBD1
V: TRBV29-1
size: .
CDR3: CSVGGQGMSYGYTF
DNA: TGCAGCGTTGGGGGACAGGGTATGTCCTATGGCTACACCTTC

J: TRBJ1-5
D: TRBD1
V: TRBV20-1
size: .
CDR3: CSVATGATQPQHF
DNA: TGCAGTGTAGCGACAGGGGCTACCCAGCCCCAGCATTTT

J: TRBJ2-4
D: TRBD2
V: TRBV6-5
size: .
CDR3: CASRLAGGTYF
DNA: TGTGCCAGCAGATTAGCGGGGGGCACGTACTTC

J: TRBJ1-2
D: TRBD1
V: TRBV9
size: few
CDR3: CASSPQGGTIGGYTF
DNA: TGTGCCAGCAGCCCCCAGGGGGGGACCATAGGTGGCTACACCTTC

J: TRBJ2-7
D: .
V: TRBV7-2
size: .
CDR3: CASSFPQLHERYF
DNA: TGTGCCAGCAGCTTTCCACAGTTACACGAGCGGTACTTC

J: TRBJ1-1
D: .
V: TRBV20-1
size: .
CDR3: CSASLVQGYTEAFF
DNA: TGCAGTGCTAGTCTGGTACAGGGATATACTGAAGCTTTCTTT

J: TRBJ1-1
D: .
V: TRBV7-9
size: few
CDR3: CASSWDPTGNTEAFF
DNA: TGTGCCAGCAGCTGGGACCCGACAGGGAACACTGAAGCTTTCTTT

J: TRBJ1-5
D: TRBD1
V: TRBV12-3/TRBV12-4
size: .
CDR3: CASSLQGQLDQPKHF
DNA: TGTGCCAGCAGTTTACAGGGACAGTTGGATCAGCCCAAGCATTTT

J: TRBJ2-5
D: TRBD1
V: TRBV29-1
size: .
CDR3: CSVDRGRETQYF
DNA: TGCAGCGTCGACAGGGGTAGAGAGACCCAGTACTTC

J: TRBJ1-2
D: .
V: TRBV4-2
size: .
CDR3: CASSQDYDGGRDGSGYTF
DNA: TGTGCCAGCAGCCAAGATTACGACGGTGGCAGGGACGGCAGTGGCTACACCTTC

J: TRBJ1-6
D: TRBD1
V: TRBV5-6
size: .
CDR3: CASSPGQGDNSPLHF
DNA: TGTGCCAGCAGCCCGGGACAGGGGGATAATTCACCCCTCCACTTT

J: TRBJ2-3
D: TRBD2
V: TRBV5-1
size: .
CDR3: CASSFRGGATDTQYF
DNA: TGCGCCAGCAGCTTCCGGGGGGGAGCCACAGATACGCAGTATTTT

J: TRBJ1-5
D: .
V: TRBV6-1
size: .
CDR3: CASRREFGNQPQHF
DNA: TGTGCCAGCAGAAGGGAATTCGGCAATCAGCCCCAGCATTTT

J: TRBJ2-3
D: .
V: TRBV6-1
size: .
CDR3: CASSHWGGTDTQYF
DNA: TGTGCCAGCAGTCACTGGGGGGGCACAGATACGCAGTATTTT

J: TRBJ2-5
D: .
V: TRBV12-3/TRBV12-4
size: .
CDR3: CASSSSWQETQYF
DNA: TGTGCCAGCAGTTCTAGCTGGCAAGAGACCCAGTACTTC

J: TRBJ1-5
D: .
V: TRBV5-1
size: .
CDR3: CASSPGDGQPQHF
DNA: TGCGCCAGCAGCCCAGGGGACGGACAGCCCCAGCATTTT

J: TRBJ2-7
D: TRBD2
V: TRBV20-1
size: .
CDR3: CSASSGRANEQYF
DNA: TGCAGCGCATCGAGCGGGAGAGCCAACGAGCAGTACTTC

J: TRBJ1-1
D: TRBD1
V: TRBV5-1
size: .
CDR3: CASSRDRVVNTEAFF
DNA: TGCGCCAGCAGCAGGGACAGAGTGGTGAACACTGAAGCTTTCTTT

J: TRBJ2-3
D: TRBD2
V: TRBV12-3/TRBV12-4
size: .
CDR3: CASSNRTSGRAAQYF
DNA: TGTGCCAGCAGTAACAGGACTAGCGGGAGAGCTGCGCAGTATTTT

J: TRBJ2-1
D: .
V: TRBV5-1
size: few
CDR3: CASSLVPGTQQFF
DNA: TGCGCCAGCAGCTTGGTTCCCGGGACTCAGCAGTTCTTC

J: TRBJ2-7
D: .
V: TRBV29-1
size: .
CDR3: CSVVSGYEQYF
DNA: TGCAGCGTTGTATCAGGGTACGAGCAGTACTTC

J: TRBJ2-7
D: .
V: TRBV20-1
size: few
CDR3: CSAGPGVGQYF
DNA: TGCAGTGCTGGACCTGGGGTTGGGCAGTACTTC

J: TRBJ2-3
D: TRBD1
V: TRBV5-1
size: .
CDR3: CASSPTGTTDTQYF
DNA: TGCGCCAGCAGCCCGACAGGGACCACAGATACGCAGTATTTT

J: TRBJ2-7
D: .
V: TRBV7-9
size: .
CDR3: CASSLWTYEQYF
DNA: TGTGCCAGCAGCTTATGGACCTACGAGCAGTACTTC

J: TRBJ2-1
D: .
V: TRBV20-1
size: .
CDR3: CSAREASGSNEQFF
DNA: TGCAGTGCTAGAGAGGCCTCGGGTTCCAATGAGCAGTTCTTC

J: TRBJ1-2
D: .
V: TRBV5-1
size: .
CDR3: CASSLAEESGGGYTF
DNA: TGCGCCAGCAGCTTGGCCGAGGAGTCGGGAGGAGGCTACACCTTC

J: TRBJ2-7
D: .
V: TRBV7-9
size: .
CDR3: CASSGSRDSSYEQYF
DNA: TGTGCCAGCAGCGGGAGCAGGGATTCATCCTACGAGCAGTACTTC

J: TRBJ1-2
D: .
V: TRBV6-6
size: few
CDR3: CASLPGDTNYGYTF
DNA: TGTGCCAGCCTCCCAGGGGATACCAACTATGGCTACACCTTC

J: TRBJ2-1
D: .
V: TRBV5-1
size: .
CDR3: CASSSPQQGEEQFF
DNA: TGCGCCAGCAGCTCCCCCCAACAGGGTGAGGAGCAGTTCTTC

J: TRBJ1-2
D: TRBD1
V: TRBV5-1
size: few
CDR3: CASSPSGGGYGYTF
DNA: TGCGCCAGCAGCCCGTCAGGGGGTGGCTATGGCTACACCTTC

J: TRBJ2-1
D: .
V: TRBV4-1
size: few
CDR3: CASSQDSGRAYNEQFF
DNA: TGCGCCAGCAGCCAAGATTCCGGGCGCGCCTACAATGAGCAGTTCTTC

J: TRBJ2-3
D: .
V: TRBV20-1
size: .
CDR3: CSERGGNTQYF
DNA: TGCAGTGAGCGAGGGGGAAATACGCAGTATTTT

J: TRBJ2-7
D: TRBD1
V: TRBV5-1
size: .
CDR3: CASSLDAQGTGSYEQYF
DNA: TGCGCCAGCAGCTTGGACGCTCAAGGGACAGGGTCCTACGAGCAGTACTTC

J: TRBJ2-3
D: .
V: TRBV20-1
size: once
CDR3: CSARDVRVLADTQYF
DNA: TGCAGTGCTAGAGACGTCCGGGTCTTAGCCGATACGCAGTATTTT

J: TRBJ2-7
D: .
V: TRBV5-1
size: medium-sized
CDR3: CASSLQPGQPSYEQYF
DNA: TGCGCCAGCAGCTTGCAACCGGGACAACCGTCCTACGAGCAGTACTTC

J: TRBJ1-1
D: .
V: TRBV6-5
size: .
CDR3: CASSSPRDDTEAFF
DNA: TGTGCCAGCAGTTCTCCCCGGGATGACACTGAAGCTTTCTTT

J: TRBJ2-7
D: TRBD1
V: TRBV6-6
size: .
CDR3: CASTTDHAGGVYEQYF
DNA: TGTGCCAGCACGACAGACCACGCAGGGGGCGTCTACGAGCAGTACTTC

J: TRBJ2-7
D: TRBD1
V: TRBV6-5
size: .
CDR3: CASSPDRRRYEQYF
DNA: TGTGCCAGCAGTCCGGACAGGAGGAGATACGAGCAGTACTTC

J: TRBJ2-1
D: TRBD2
V: TRBV6-1
size: .
CDR3: CASSSRGGAYNEQFF
DNA: TGTGCCAGCAGTTCCCGGGGGGGGGCTTACAATGAGCAGTTCTTC

J: TRBJ2-3
D: TRBD1
V: TRBV4-1
size: .
CDR3: CASSRDRTDTQYF
DNA: TGTGCCAGCAGCCGGGACAGGACAGATACGCAGTATTTT

J: TRBJ1-6
D: .
V: TRBV6-1
size: .
CDR3: CASTFWSSNSPLHF
DNA: TGTGCCAGCACCTTCTGGTCGAGTAATTCACCCCTCCACTTT

J: TRBJ1-5
D: .
V: TRBV19
size: .
CDR3: CASSIGVVQPQHF
DNA: TGTGCCAGTAGTATAGGGGTTGTACAGCCCCAGCATTTT

J: TRBJ1-1
D: .
V: TRBV12-3/TRBV12-4
size: .
CDR3: CASSFNGFEAFF
DNA: TGTGCCAGCAGTTTTAATGGATTTGAAGCTTTCTTT